These T cell receptor beta chains were read from a single sample in a study of T cell changes during pregnancy in multiple sclerosis. The method was immunoSEQ multiplex PCR; TCRdb's version includes in-frame clones alone and lacks a portion of them. Here the sample spans about 93,000 clones, 91% being singletons. Source: peripheral blood, taken after pregnancy. All receptors come from a female donor in good health, enrolled as a control in a pregnancy study. CDR3s include the opening cysteine and the closing phenylalanine or tryptophan. The order of the fields is clone size, V gene, J gene, D gene, CDR3 protein, CDR3 DNA. D genes are given only for firm matches. Clone size is not always given. Where it is, it says once, few, many or a class for expanded clones.

.	TRBV7-9	TRBJ2-2	TRBD2	CASSFSGGLTGELFF	TGTGCCAGCAGTTTTAGCGGGGGGCTCACCGGGGAGCTGTTTTTT
.	TRBV27	TRBJ1-5	.	CASSLTADQPQHF	TGTGCCAGCAGTTTGACAGCAGATCAGCCCCAGCATTTT
.	TRBV7-9	TRBJ2-1	.	CASSSGAGQEQFF	TGTGCCAGCAGCTCAGGGGCCGGACAAGAGCAGTTCTTC
.	TRBV29-1	TRBJ1-5	.	CSVREGNQPQHF	TGCAGCGTCAGGGAGGGCAATCAGCCCCAGCATTTT
once	TRBV27	TRBJ1-4	.	CASSGLSAGTNEKLFF	TGTGCCAGCAGTGGCCTAAGTGCGGGGACTAATGAAAAACTGTTTTTT
.	TRBV27	TRBJ2-1	TRBD2	CASSLSRGEINNEQFF	TGTGCCAGCAGTTTATCGCGGGGGGAAATTAACAATGAGCAGTTCTTC
.	TRBV19	TRBJ2-3	TRBD1	CASNRQGPGTDTQYF	TGTGCCAGTAATCGACAGGGGCCCGGCACAGATACGCAGTATTTT
.	TRBV19	TRBJ2-6	TRBD1	CASSIAGTGIVSGANVLTF	TGTGCCAGTAGTATAGCTGGGACAGGGATCGTCTCTGGGGCCAACGTCCTGACTTTC
.	TRBV28	TRBJ2-1	TRBD2	CASETSGGNNEQFF	TGTGCCAGCGAGACTAGCGGGGGGAATAATGAGCAGTTCTTC
.	TRBV15	TRBJ2-1	TRBD1	CATSETRDSTYNEQFF	TGTGCCACCAGCGAGACCCGGGACAGTACCTACAATGAGCAGTTCTTC
.	TRBV7-6	TRBJ1-1	TRBD1	CASSAETGLNTEAFF	TGTGCCAGCAGCGCGGAGACAGGGCTGAACACTGAAGCTTTCTTT
.	TRBV25-1	TRBJ1-5	TRBD1	CASSADRVQPQHF	TGTGCCAGCAGTGCCGACAGGGTGCAGCCCCAGCATTTT
.	TRBV27	TRBJ1-3	.	CASSISGSPGGNTIYF	TGTGCCAGCAGTATCTCCGGGTCCCCGGGTGGAAACACCATATATTTT
.	TRBV7-9	TRBJ1-1	.	CASSFLNTEAFF	TGTGCCAGCAGCTTTTTAAACACTGAAGCTTTCTTT
.	TRBV2	TRBJ1-1	.	CASSNTEAFF	TGTGCCAGCTCAAACACTGAAGCTTTCTTT
.	TRBV7-9	TRBJ2-7	TRBD2	CADEKLAGGNEQYF	TGTGCCGACGAAAAACTAGCGGGGGGTAACGAGCAGTACTTC
once	TRBV7-8	TRBJ1-3	TRBD1	CASSSPRDRRGNTIYF	TGTGCCAGCAGCTCTCCCCGGGACAGGCGTGGAAACACCATATATTTT
.	TRBV5-6	TRBJ1-2	TRBD1	CASSFGTAYGYTF	TGTGCCAGCAGCTTTGGGACAGCCTATGGCTACACCTTC
.	TRBV7-9	TRBJ2-7	TRBD2	CASSLRAGAGNEQYF	TGTGCCAGCAGCTTACGAGCGGGGGCCGGGAACGAGCAGTACTTC
.	TRBV27	TRBJ2-7	TRBD1	CASSPGQGGGEQYF	TGTGCCAGCAGCCCGGGACAGGGAGGCGGCGAGCAGTACTTC
.	TRBV7-2	TRBJ2-6	.	CASSWSRGGANVLTF	TGTGCCAGCAGCTGGTCCAGGGGTGGGGCCAACGTCCTGACTTTC
.	TRBV19	TRBJ2-1	.	CASSGRGSYEQFF	TGTGCCAGTAGTGGGCGGGGCTCTTATGAGCAGTTCTTC
.	TRBV14	TRBJ1-1	.	CASSQPGMNTEAFF	TGTGCCAGCAGCCAACCGGGGATGAACACTGAAGCTTTCTTT
.	TRBV9	TRBJ1-6	.	CASSVEVGRGNSPLHF	TGTGCCAGCAGCGTAGAGGTCGGCAGGGGTAATTCACCCCTCCACTTT
.	TRBV4-3	TRBJ2-1	.	CASSQDRNRNNEQFF	TGCGCCAGCAGCCAAGATCGTAATAGAAACAATGAGCAGTTCTTC
.	TRBV4-1	TRBJ1-5	TRBD1	CASSPGQGNQPQHF	TGCGCCAGCAGCCCGGGACAGGGGAATCAGCCCCAGCATTTT
.	TRBV7-8	TRBJ1-5	.	CASSRGAQGNQPQHF	TGTGCCAGCAGCCGTGGGGCACAGGGCAATCAGCCCCAGCATTTT
.	TRBV11-3	TRBJ2-2	.	CASSLGASGELFF	TGTGCCAGCAGCTTAGGGGCATCGGGGGAGCTGTTTTTT
.	TRBV30	TRBJ1-1	.	CAWSPGLGNTEAFF	TGTGCCTGGTCCCCGGGATTGGGGAATACTGAAGCTTTCTTT
.	TRBV18	TRBJ1-1	.	CASSLQGRDTEAFF	TGTGCCAGCTCATTACAGGGTCGGGACACTGAAGCTTTCTTT
.	TRBV7-7	TRBJ2-2	.	CASSEDYDNTGELFF	TGTGCTAGCAGCGAAGACTACGATAACACCGGGGAGCTGTTTTTT
once	TRBV18	TRBJ2-1	TRBD2	CASSPGGGNSEQFF	TGTGCCAGCTCACCTGGGGGGGGAAATTCGGAGCAGTTCTTC
.	TRBV7-3	TRBJ2-2	TRBD1	CASSAGGSTGELFF	TGTGCCAGCTCGGCAGGGGGCAGCACCGGGGAGCTGTTTTTT
.	TRBV5-1	TRBJ1-1	.	CASSSLTTRTDTEAFF	TGCGCCAGCAGCTCGTTGACCACTAGGACAGACACTGAAGCTTTCTTT
.	TRBV13	TRBJ2-1	.	CASSLSGPAEYEQFF	TGTGCCAGCAGCTTATCTGGCCCTGCGGAGTATGAGCAGTTCTTC
.	TRBV7-6	TRBJ1-2	TRBD1	CASSTGTGVGYTF	TGTGCCAGCAGCACAGGGACAGGGGTTGGCTACACCTTC
.	TRBV27	TRBJ1-1	TRBD1	CASGVDRGLFLNTEAFF	TGTGCCAGCGGAGTAGACAGGGGGCTTTTCCTCAACACTGAAGCTTTCTTT
.	TRBV28	TRBJ1-5	.	CASSGPGRTAYNQPQHF	TGTGCCAGCAGTGGACCTGGACGGACAGCCTACAATCAGCCCCAGCATTTT
.	TRBV28	TRBJ2-7	.	CASSLSHTGTSHYEQYF	TGTGCCAGCAGTTTAAGTCACACCGGGACTTCCCACTACGAGCAGTACTTC
.	TRBV27	TRBJ2-3	.	CASRNRGLDTQYF	TGTGCCAGCAGAAATCGGGGTTTAGATACGCAGTATTTT
.	TRBV5-5	TRBJ2-3	.	CASSKEITGRTDTQYF	TGTGCCAGCAGCAAGGAAATTACAGGGCGCACAGATACGCAGTATTTT
.	TRBV7-9	TRBJ2-1	TRBD2	CASRGGTSGYNEQFF	TGTGCCAGCAGAGGAGGGACTAGCGGTTACAATGAGCAGTTCTTC
.	TRBV27	TRBJ1-1	.	CASKVRGENTEAFF	TGTGCCAGCAAAGTCCGGGGAGAGAACACTGAAGCTTTCTTT
.	TRBV28	TRBJ2-5	.	CASSLQGEETQYF	TGTGCCAGCAGTTTGCAAGGGGAAGAGACCCAGTACTTC
.	TRBV7-2	TRBJ2-1	TRBD1	CASSPTPGTVNEQFF	TGTGCCAGCAGCCCAACTCCCGGGACAGTTAATGAGCAGTTCTTC
.	TRBV28	TRBJ2-3	TRBD1	CASSTTGGKGTQYF	TGTGCCAGCAGTACCACAGGGGGCAAAGGAACGCAGTATTTT
.	TRBV9	TRBJ2-1	.	CASSVEWGLYNEQFF	TGTGCCAGCAGCGTAGAATGGGGGCTCTACAATGAGCAGTTCTTC
.	TRBV5-1	TRBJ1-6	TRBD1	CASSSGQRNSPLHF	TGCGCCAGCAGCTCGGGACAGCGCAATTCACCCCTCCACTTT
.	TRBV30	TRBJ2-2	TRBD2	CAWVAPIAGTGELFF	TGTGCCTGGGTAGCTCCCATAGCGGGGACCGGGGAGCTGTTTTTT
.	TRBV5-6	TRBJ1-1	.	CASSLGGLNTEAFF	TGTGCCAGCAGCTTGGGGGGCCTGAACACTGAAGCTTTCTTT
.	TRBV28	TRBJ1-5	.	CASRSAGGTRNQPQHF	TGTGCCAGTAGATCTGCGGGGGGTACTAGGAATCAGCCCCAGCATTTT
few	TRBV7-8	TRBJ2-5	TRBD2	CASSSTSGQETQYF	TGTGCCAGCAGCTCGACTAGCGGCCAAGAGACCCAGTACTTC
.	TRBV28	TRBJ2-1	TRBD2	CASSLLGGGYNEQFF	TGTGCCAGCAGTTTACTCGGGGGGGGCTACAATGAGCAGTTCTTC
.	TRBV20-1	TRBJ2-1	.	CSASWLDEQFF	TGCAGTGCTAGTTGGCTAGATGAGCAGTTCTTC